This T cell receptor beta chain was identified in a study of shared clonotypes between healthy human individuals. Study conclusions and caveats: The sampled material consisted only of blood, and tissue repertoires are likely to differ. It was expected that sequencing depth would affect clonotype sharing among donors. Sharing across four donors was highest in naive CD4 (roughly 5%) and lowest in memory CD8 (about 0.4%).

The CDR3 is 14 residues long. V was pared by 3 bases and J by 2 bases, with 11 bases between. From germline, CDR1 is LNHDA and CDR2 SQIVND (reference sequence). This table comes from immunoSEQ multiplex PCR, and its TCRdb copy is limited to in-frame clones, with some not included. There are around 2,000,000 clones in the sample; 90% to 95% occur only once, and 0.1% to 0.15% lies in the top ten. As regards this clone: Its target is unknown.

The clonotype was recovered from a man aged 18 to 29 in good health. This chain uses TRBV19 with TRBJ2-7, with a weak D call TRBD1 (6 bases). The sequenced sample was naive CD4+ T cells sorted from blood. Sample subset: CD45RA+ positively selected. Here the CDR3 DNA reads TGTGCCAGTAGTATTTCGAACAGGGCCTACGAGCAGTACTTC. Translating gives CASSISNRAYEQYF.